What follows are 24 T cell receptor beta chains derived from one specimen sequenced in a study of blood T cell repertoires in COVID-19. Sequencing was performed with immunoSEQ multiplex PCR; in TCRdb, only in-frame clones are kept and a portion is missing. Of under 75,000 clones listed, just under 80% are singletons. The sample consisted of peripheral blood. All receptors derive from a woman aged 55-69 years with acute or convalescent COVID-19.

The rearrangement links TRBV3-1 (or the pseudogene TRBV3-2) to TRBJ2-3, with D unclear. Germline lookup yields CDR1 LGHDT and CDR2 YNNKEL (reference sequence). The CDR3 extends over 14 amino acids. V was pared by 0 bases and J by 5 bases, with 9 bases between. The CDR3 DNA sequence: TGTGCCAGCAGCCAAGATGTTACTGAAGATACGCAGTATTTT. It is translated as CASSQDVTEDTQYF.

This rearrangement joins TRBV11-2 to TRBJ2-5; a possible D gene is TRBD2 (7 bases). The ends were cut back, 1 base at V and 5 bases at J, with 17 bases in the middle. The V gene's germline CDR1 is SGHAT and CDR2 FQNNGV. The CDR3 extends over 16 amino acids. The DNA of the CDR3 is TGTGCCAGCAGCTTAGTCCACGGGGGGCCGGGGGAGACCCAGTACTTC. It is translated as CASSLVHGGPGETQYF.

The chain has TRBV5-4 and TRBJ2-1; possibly TRBD1 for D (5 bases). V shed 0 bases and J shed 0 bases, with 13 bases lying between them. CDR3 length: 17 amino acids. Germline CDR1 and CDR2: SGHNT and YYREEE (reference sequence). The CDR3, as DNA: TGTGCCAGCAGCTTGGCAGGGCAGACGAGCTCCTACAATGAGCAGTTCTTC. Protein: CASSLAGQTSSYNEQFF. Full variable domain (rest looked up from reference TRBV5-4 and TRBJ2-1): ETGVTQSPTHLIKTRGQQVTLRCSSQSGHNTVSWYQQALGQGPQFIFQYYREEENGRGNFPPRFSGLQFPNYSSELNVNALELDDSALYLCASSLAGQTSSYNEQFFGPGTRLTVL.

The chain employs TRBV15 and TRBJ1-6; D might be TRBD1 (5 bases). CDR1 and CDR2 from the germline V gene are LNHNV and YYDKDF (reference sequence). Between the trimmed V and J ends, which lost 3 bases and 10 bases, there was a span of 16 bases. CDR3 length: 15 residues. Written as DNA, the CDR3 is TGTGCCACCAGCAGGAGCTCGCAGGGCAGATCACCCCTCCACTTT. Its protein product is CATSRSSQGRSPLHF.

This chain joins TRBV9 and TRBJ2-7; D possibly corresponds to TRBD2 (5 bases). V lost 7 bases and J 0 bases, leaving 11 bases between the germline ends. CDR1 is SGDLS, CDR2 YYNGEE, per germline. The CDR3 totals 13 residues. In DNA form, the CDR3 reads TGTGCCAGCTCCGTAGGGAGCTCCTACGAGCAGTACTTC. It yields the protein CASSVGSSYEQYF.

V and J are TRBV9 and TRBJ1-3; a possible D gene is TRBD1 (5 bases). V was pared by 3 bases and J by 1 base, with 14 bases between. This CDR3 is built from 16 residues. Germline assignment: CDR1 SGDLS and CDR2 YYNGEE. This chain's CDR3 is CASSATGGGSGNTIYF. The CDR3 bases are TGTGCCAGCAGCGCTACCGGCGGGGGGTCTGGAAACACCATATATTTT.

The CDR3 DNA is TGTGCCAGCAGCCTACAGGGAGCTCCCCACGAGCAGTACTTC. It encodes CASSLQGAPHEQYF. This rearrangement joins TRBV13 to TRBJ2-7; TRBD1 is a possible D gene (6 bases). The ends were cut back, 5 bases at V and 5 bases at J, with 16 bases in the middle. The CDR3 is 14 residues long. The germline gives CDR1 PRHDT, CDR2 FYEKMQ (reference sequence). Drawing the rest from reference TRBV13 and TRBJ2-7, the complete variable domain is AAGVIQSPRHLIKEKRETATLKCYPIPRHDTVYWYQQGPGQDPQFLISFYEKMQSDKGSIPDRFSAQQFSDYHSELNMSSLELGDSALYFCASSLQGAPHEQYFGPGTRLTVT.

The V and J genes are TRBV6-6 and TRBJ2-7; 9 positions agree with TRBD2. The CDR3 spans 15 residues. J was trimmed by 2 bases and V by 6 bases; bases with no gene match: 8. Germline loops: CDR1 MNHNY, CDR2 SVGAGI (reference sequence). As DNA, the CDR3 is TGTGCCAGCAGCCTTTTTAGCGGGGGAACCTACGAGCAGTACTTC. Translating it yields CASSLFSGGTYEQYF.

The chain has TRBV12-3 or TRBV12-4 and TRBJ2-2; unclear D gene. Deletions cut 2 bases from V and 6 bases from J, with 4 bases between. The CDR3 spans 12 residues. The CDR3 loop reads CASSLNSGELFF. The CDR3 DNA reads TGTGCCAGCAGTTTAAACTCCGGGGAGCTGTTTTTT.

This clone was found once. The CDR3 coding sequence is TGCGCCAGCAGCTTGGCCACAGGTCCAGAAAACATTCAGTACTTC. Translating it yields CASSLATGPENIQYF. This chain joins TRBV5-1 and TRBJ2-4; tentatively, D is TRBD1 (5 bases). CDR3 length: 15 amino acids. CDR1 and CDR2 from the germline V gene are SGHRS and YFSETQ. Trimming stripped 0 bases from V and 5 bases from J, with 12 bases between.

The chain carries TRBV5-5 and TRBJ2-7; 7 positions match TRBD1. Per the germline V gene, CDR1 is SGHKS and CDR2 is YYEKEE (reference sequence). The trim removed 0 bases at V and 4 bases at J, leaving 7 bases unmatched. This CDR3 spans 15 amino acids. Here the CDR3 DNA reads TGTGCCAGCAGCTTGGCCCGTGCAGGGGGTTACGAGCAGTACTTC. The encoded protein is CASSLARAGGYEQYF.

The gene calls are TRBV5-4 and TRBJ2-3, with 7 bases fitting TRBD1. This CDR3 region has 16 residues. The V segment lost 3 bases and the J segment 4 bases; nucleotides outside the gene matches: 11. Germline V CDR1 and CDR2: SGHNT, YYREEE (reference sequence). The CDR3 spells CASSSPRQGVPDTQYF. DNA of the CDR3: TGTGCCAGCAGCTCTCCGAGACAGGGTGTTCCAGATACGCAGTATTTT.

The V call is TRBV7-8, the J call TRBJ1-2; D remains unclear. The CDR3 contains 15 residues. Per germline, CDR1 SGHVS and CDR2 FQNEAQ. Trimming took off 1 base at V and 7 bases at J, with 16 bases between the two ends. The CDR3: CASSLEAAALIGYTF. The CDR3 DNA is TGTGCCAGCAGCTTAGAAGCGGCAGCTTTAATTGGCTACACCTTC.

V usage is TRBV15 and J usage is TRBJ1-1, with no clear D. Germline V gene lookup returns CDR1 LNHNV and CDR2 YYDKDF (reference sequence). The CDR3 is 12 residues long. V gave up 9 bases and J gave up 0 bases, with 8 bases separating them. This CDR3 reads CATALLNTEAFF. The CDR3 DNA is TGTGCCACAGCCTTATTGAACACTGAAGCTTTCTTT.

In its sample, this clone was seen a few times. CDR3 sequence reads: CASSLNIRGNQPQHF. In nucleotides, the CDR3 is TGTGCCAGCAGCTTAAATATTCGAGGAAATCAGCCCCAGCATTTT. V gene TRBV7-9 combines with J gene TRBJ1-5; D remains ambiguous. The germline V gene has CDR1 SEHNR and CDR2 FQNEAQ (reference sequence). This CDR3 comprises 15 residues. V was clipped by 2 bases and J by 4 bases, with 12 bases between them.

This clone was seen only once. The CDR3 DNA follows: TGTGCCATCAAGGGACAGGTTTACTCTGGAAACACCATATATTTT. It encodes CAIKGQVYSGNTIYF. The chain uses TRBV10-3 and TRBJ1-3; 8 nucleotides align to TRBD1. Unmatched junction bases numbered 5, after V lost 7 bases and J lost 0 bases. Germline V gene sequence: CDR1 ENHRY, CDR2 SYGVKD. There are 15 residues in the CDR3.

As to this clone: One end of the junction fails to match germline, which may point to a read error. V usage is TRBV4-1 and J usage is TRBJ2-7, with D tentatively TRBD2 (6 bases). Germline lookup yields CDR1 MGHRA and CDR2 YSYEKL. The CDR3 length is 13 residues. CDR3 bases: TGCGCCAGCAGCCTTGGGGAGGTCAGTAGCCTCGTTTTC. Protein product: CASSLGEVSSLVF.

The J gene is TRBJ2-1, the V gene TRBV10-3; 9 bases are a match to TRBD1. The CDR3 is 14 amino acids. V lost 5 bases to trimming and J lost 4 bases; unmatched junction nucleotides: 3. Per germline, CDR1 ENHRY and CDR2 SYGVKD. CDR3 nucleotides: TGTGCCATCAGTACCGGGACAGGGTACAATGAGCAGTTCTTC. Its translation: CAISTGTGYNEQFF.

The chain combines TRBV24-1 with TRBJ1-4; 7 bases map to TRBD1. V trimming: 7 bases; J trimming: 8 bases; junction bases outside the gene matches: 18. The germline CDR1 and CDR2 sequences are KGHDR and SFDVKD. The CDR3 spans 17 residues. CDR3 amino acids: CATRSDRITRRTEKLFF. DNA of the CDR3: TGTGCCACCAGGTCGGACAGGATAACGCGCCGGACCGAAAAACTGTTTTTT.

The chain couples TRBV7-9 to TRBJ1-1; 7 nucleotides align to TRBD1. The germline CDR1 and CDR2 sequences are SEHNR and FQNEAQ (reference sequence). The CDR3 consists of 13 residues. J was trimmed by 6 bases and V by 6 bases; bases with no gene match: 7. The chain's CDR3 is CASRPTGVAEAFF. The CDR3 nucleotides read TGTGCCAGCAGGCCAACAGGGGTGGCTGAAGCTTTCTTT.

This chain joins TRBV19 and TRBJ2-7, with TRBD1 as a possible D gene (5 bases). V lost 8 bases and J 2 bases, leaving 10 bases between the germline ends. The CDR3 is made up of 12 amino acids. Germline values: CDR1 LNHDA, CDR2 SQIVND (reference sequence). Written as DNA, the CDR3 is TGTGCCAGTCAGGGTTCCACCTACGAGCAGTACTTC. This gives the protein CASQGSTYEQYF. The full variable domain, its missing parts supplied by reference TRBV19 and TRBJ2-7, is DGGITQSPKYLFRKEGQNVTLSCEQNLNHDAMYWYRQDPGQGLRLIYYSQIVNDFQKGDIAEGYSVSREKKESFPLTVTSAQKNPTAFYLCASQGSTYEQYFGPGTRLTVT.

The chain recombines TRBV10-3 with TRBJ1-1; D perhaps matches TRBD1 (6 bases). The germline V gene has CDR1 ENHRY and CDR2 SYGVKD. CDR3 length: 13 residues. V was clipped by 7 bases and J by 3 bases, with 12 bases between them. CDR3 DNA sequence: TGTGCCATCAAGGGGGAGTGGGACACTGAAGCTTTCTTT. It codes for CAIKGEWDTEAFF.

The CDR3 sequence: CASSPGGGALEQYF. In DNA form, the CDR3 reads TGTGCCAGCAGCCCTGGCGGGGGGGCCCTCGAGCAGTACTTC. The J gene is TRBJ2-7, the V gene TRBV7-6; 9 positions agree with TRBD2. There are 14 residues in the CDR3. Germline assignment: CDR1 SGHVS and CDR2 FNYEAQ. The ends lost 5 bases at V and 6 bases at J; junction bases unmatched: 8.

The chain joins TRBV7-8 to TRBJ2-5, with 8 bases aligning to TRBD2. This CDR3 comprises 16 residues. Germline V CDR1 and CDR2: SGHVS, FQNEAQ. V dropped 1 base and J dropped 1; count of bases not matched to a gene: 5. The CDR3 nucleotides are TGTGCCAGCAGCTTAGGGCCGGGACTAGGCCAAGAGACCCAGTACTTC. Its translation is CASSLGPGLGQETQYF.